The source of this T cell receptor (beta chain) is a study of T cell changes during pregnancy in multiple sclerosis (dated by TCRdb to about 2019). Background on the whole study: The study looked at changes in the T cell repertoire across pregnancy in women with multiple sclerosis.

V drops 1 base and J drops 1 base, leaving 10 bases in between. Spanning cysteine to phenylalanine, the CDR3 consists of 15 amino acids. The CDR3 DNA has 45 bases and is translated from base 1. The germline V gene (reference sequence) specifies PRHDT as CDR1 and FYEKMQ as CDR2. Receptor amplification or capture employed the immunoSEQ multiplex PCR assay. What TCRdb holds here is the immuneACCESS table cut down to in-frame rearrangements. Part of the clones is not present; checked against another copy, under half of the missing clones reflect an unresolved V gene, and the others are unexplained. The sample records 35,000 to 50,000 clones, 88% of which are singletons. The top ten clones comprise approximately 1.2% of the sample. This clone appeared a few times. The antigen it recognizes is unknown. There are no base qualities to consult, and no much larger clone falls within one base.

This receptor chain uses TRBV13 and TRBJ1-1; TRBD1 is a possible D gene, resting on 6 matching bases. The clonotype was recovered from a female donor with multiple sclerosis, enrolled in a pregnancy study. Sequenced material: CD4+ T cells from peripheral blood mononuclear cells, taken in the second trimester of pregnancy. The DNA sequence is as follows: TGTGCCAGCAGCTTAGTGCACAGGGAGAACACTGAAGCTTTCTTT. It translates as CASSLVHRENTEAFF.